The text below deals with one T cell receptor beta chain. What it recognizes is unknown. A read error may produce the germline difference seen at one junction end. The sample originates from a study of identical twins. Study-wide findings and caveats: Zero-insertion results could be subject to partial confounding by invariant MAIT and iNKT cells. Cross-sectional statistics, not tracking of the same donors, supported the conclusions. Abundant cord blood beta clonotypes carried fewer insertions; memory repertoires showed none. Models came in too low on out-of-frame TCR alpha sharing in monozygotic twins.

TCRdb reprocessed the 5' RACE reads with MiXCR, giving one entry per CDR3 protein. The sample lists more than 1.5 million distinct CDR3 sequences; less than 40% were seen once. There are 15 residues in the CDR3. Germline-derived CDR1 and CDR2 are SGHTA and FQGNSA. The material sequenced was cord blood. The J gene is TRBJ2-7, the V gene TRBV7-2; D is unresolved. The receptor was derived from a newborn girl in good health. This CDR3 reads CASSLEGSLSHEQYF. Here the CDR3 DNA reads TGTGCCAGCAGCTTAGAGGGTAGTCTCTCCCACGAGCAGTACTTC.